The 3 T cell receptor beta chains presented below share a single source sample, sequenced in a study of regulatory T cells in long-lasting Graves disease. The sample's time point: persistent/refractory GD, antithyroid drugs over 5 years with positive TRAb. Construction of the TCR library relied on RNA isolated from PBMCs. Researchers made TCR beta libraries by using iRepertoire HTBI primers and running Arm-PCR on CDR3 regions. TCRdb re-analysed the multiplex PCR reads in MiXCR, keeping a single row per CDR3 protein. The sample carries 300,000 to 500,000 distinct CDR3 sequences, less than 25% recorded once. Sequenced here: peripheral blood mononuclear cells (PBMCs), sampled when the disease was refractory, from a patient treated with antithyroid drugs. Source of these receptors: a female donor with Graves disease.

Many counts were recorded for this clonotype. The chain combines TRBV28 with TRBJ1-6; no firm D call. There are 16 residues in the CDR3. Germline values: CDR1 MDHEN, CDR2 SYDVKM. Trimming cost V 7 bases and J 0 bases, with 13 bases left between them. CDR3 sequence (DNA): TGTGCCAGCATAGAAGGGTCTGACTCCTATAATTCACCCCTCCACTTT. This sequence encodes CASIEGSDSYNSPLHF.

This clonotype was counted a few times. The gene calls are TRBV6-2 or TRBV6-3 and TRBJ1-1, with 7 nucleotides matching TRBD1. J lost 6 bases, V lost 0 bases, and 7 bases had no gene match. The germline V gene encodes CDR1 MNHEY and CDR2 SVGEGT. This CDR3 has 15 amino acids. For the CDR3, the DNA is TGTGCCAGCAGTTACTCGACAGGGCTCTACGCTGAAGCTTTCTTT. Translated: CASSYSTGLYAEAFF.

This clonotype was seen a handful of times. CDR3 loop: CASSYVGSTYEQYF. CDR3 nucleotide sequence: TGTGCCAGCAGTTACGTCGGGAGCACGTACGAGCAGTACTTC. V gene TRBV6-5 combines with J gene TRBJ2-7; possibly TRBD2 for D (6 bases). The germline CDR1 and CDR2 sequences are MNHEY and SVGAGI. V was shortened by 2 bases and J by 4 bases, with 12 bases between the two germline ends. There are 14 residues in the CDR3.